This T cell receptor (beta chain) was sequenced during a study of control samples from healthy donors and cancer patients (dated by TCRdb to 2019 to 2021). This clone was recorded a few times. Its antigen target is currently unknown. There are no base qualities to consult, and no much larger clone falls within one base. The method was the immunoSEQ multiplex PCR assay. In TCRdb, the immuneACCESS table is reduced to in-frame sequences with V and J assigned. These tables do not hold every clone; where another copy was compared, an unresolved V gene accounts for under half, and the others remain unexplained. The sample table records roughly 120,000 clones; under 95% of these occur just once. Under 2% of the sample belongs to the ten largest clones. The CDR3 contains 15 residues, cysteine and phenylalanine counted. Only the CDR3 region is kept as DNA, spanning 45 bases read in frame from base 1. The germline V gene specifies KGHSH as CDR1 and LQKENI as CDR2. Deletion took 6 bases off V and 1 base off J, with a span of 16 bases between the germline ends.

Sequenced material: PBMCs. In this chain, TRBV18 is recombined with TRBJ2-7; there is no confident call for the D gene. This clonotype was sampled from a man between 45 and 60 years old with head and neck cancer. DNA sequence: TGTGCCAGCTCCCTAGACGGTTCTCGTTCCTACGAGCAGTACTTC. Translated, this gives CASSLDGSRSYEQYF.